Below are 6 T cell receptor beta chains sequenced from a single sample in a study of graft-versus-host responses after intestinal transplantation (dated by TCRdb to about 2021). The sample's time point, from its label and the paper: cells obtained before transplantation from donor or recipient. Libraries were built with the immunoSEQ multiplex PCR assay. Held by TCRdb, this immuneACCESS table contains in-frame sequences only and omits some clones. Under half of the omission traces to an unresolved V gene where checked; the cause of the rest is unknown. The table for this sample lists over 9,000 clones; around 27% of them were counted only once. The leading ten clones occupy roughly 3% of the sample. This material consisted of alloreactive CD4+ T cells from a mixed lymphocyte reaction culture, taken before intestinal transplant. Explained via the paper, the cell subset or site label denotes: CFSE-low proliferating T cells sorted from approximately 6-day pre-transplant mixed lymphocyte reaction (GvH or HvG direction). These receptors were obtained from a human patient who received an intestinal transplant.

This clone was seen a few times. CDR3 in amino acids: CASSSRDRGLNEKLFF. CDR3 nucleotide sequence: TGTGCCAGCAGCTCCCGGGACAGGGGGCTAAATGAAAAACTGTTTTTT. The gene calls are TRBV7-9 and TRBJ1-4; 12 bases are shared with TRBD1. Germline V CDR1 and CDR2: SEHNR, FQNEAQ (reference sequence). The V gene end was trimmed by 4 bases and the J gene end by 5 bases; junction bases not matched to a gene: 5. The CDR3 extends over 16 amino acids.

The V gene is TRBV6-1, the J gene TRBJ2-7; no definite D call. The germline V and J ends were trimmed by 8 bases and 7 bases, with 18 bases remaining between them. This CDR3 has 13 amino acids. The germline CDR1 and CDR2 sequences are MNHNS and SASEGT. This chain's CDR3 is CASGLGSFWEQYF. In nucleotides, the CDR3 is TGTGCCAGCGGGTTGGGAAGTTTTTGGGAGCAGTACTTC.

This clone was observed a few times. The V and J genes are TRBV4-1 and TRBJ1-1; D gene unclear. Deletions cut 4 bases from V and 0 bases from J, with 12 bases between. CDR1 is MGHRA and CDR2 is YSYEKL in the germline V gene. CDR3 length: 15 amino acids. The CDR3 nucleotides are TGCGCCAGCAGCCCACTTGGTGGAGTGAACACTGAAGCTTTCTTT. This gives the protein CASSPLGGVNTEAFF.

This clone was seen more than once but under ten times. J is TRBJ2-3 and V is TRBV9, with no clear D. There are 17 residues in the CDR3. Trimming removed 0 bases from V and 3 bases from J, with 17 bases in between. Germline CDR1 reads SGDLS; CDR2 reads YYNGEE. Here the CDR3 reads CASSVGGYTEQTDTQYF. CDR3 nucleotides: TGTGCCAGCAGCGTAGGGGGATATACGGAACAGACAGATACGCAGTATTTT.

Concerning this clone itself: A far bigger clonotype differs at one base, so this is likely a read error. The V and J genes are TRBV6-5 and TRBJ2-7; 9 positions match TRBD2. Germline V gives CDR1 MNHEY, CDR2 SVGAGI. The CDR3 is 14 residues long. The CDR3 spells CASSYVAGDYGQYF. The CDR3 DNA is TGTGCCAGCAGTTACGTAGCGGGAGACTACGGGCAGTACTTC.

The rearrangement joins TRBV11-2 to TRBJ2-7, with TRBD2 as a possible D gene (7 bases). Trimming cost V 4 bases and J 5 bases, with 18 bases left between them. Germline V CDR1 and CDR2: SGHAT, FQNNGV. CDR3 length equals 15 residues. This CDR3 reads CASSSLQGLRDEQYF. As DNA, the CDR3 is TGTGCCAGCAGCTCTCTACAGGGACTACGGGACGAGCAGTACTTC. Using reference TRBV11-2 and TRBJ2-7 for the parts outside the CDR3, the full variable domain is EAGVAQSPRYKIIEKRQSVAFWCNPISGHATLYWYQQILGQGPKLLIQFQNNGVVDDSQLPKDRFSAERLKGVDSTLKIQPAKLEDSAVYLCASSSLQGLRDEQYFGPGTRLTVT.